Below are 25 T cell receptor beta chains sequenced from a single sample in a study of cytomegalovirus exposure and HLA in healthy donors. Libraries were prepared by immunoSEQ multiplex PCR; TCRdb keeps only in-frame clonotypes and omits some of them. The data contain 150,000 to 200,000 clones, about 83% of them singletons. The sequenced sample was PBMCs. These receptors were collected from a woman under 30 in good health and CMV-seronegative.

This clone was seen once. The genes are TRBV13 and TRBJ2-3; 9 bases align to TRBD2. The CDR3 runs to 16 residues. The V gene's germline CDR1 is PRHDT and CDR2 FYEKMQ (reference sequence). V lost 5 bases and J lost 4; bases outside the gene matches: 10. CDR3: CASSTRAGGSSDTQYF. The CDR3 DNA reads as TGTGCCAGCAGCACCCGAGCGGGAGGAAGTTCAGATACGCAGTATTTT.

This clone came up a few times. The chain employs TRBV19 and TRBJ1-2, with 7 positions matching TRBD1. V lost 5 bases, J lost 6 bases, and 9 bases stayed unmatched. Germline CDR1 is LNHDA and CDR2 is SQIVND (reference sequence). The CDR3 contains 14 residues. The CDR3 nucleotides are TGTGCCAGTAGTCGAGGGGGCGAGGCCCATGGCTACACCTTC. It is translated as CASSRGGEAHGYTF.

The chain combines TRBV5-8 with TRBJ1-1; TRBD1 is a possible D gene (6 bases). The V and J ends lost 9 bases and 2 bases respectively, with 20 bases between them. The CDR3 extends over 15 amino acids. CDR1 is SGHTS, CDR2 YDEGEE, per germline. CDR3 protein: CATTTGSPLNTEAFF. CDR3 coding DNA: TGTGCCACTACGACAGGATCCCCCCTAAACACTGAAGCTTTCTTT.

The rearrangement links TRBV5-1 to TRBJ2-5, with 7 bases identical to TRBD2. V lost 2 bases to trimming and J lost 5 bases; unmatched junction nucleotides: 6. Germline assignment: CDR1 SGHRS and CDR2 YFSETQ. This CDR3 is built from 14 residues. The CDR3 DNA sequence: TGCGCCAGCAGCTTCACGACTAGCCGGGAGACCCAGTACTTC. It yields the protein CASSFTTSRETQYF.

The chain's CDR3 is CASSLDRGSYNEQFF. CDR3 coding DNA: TGTGCCAGCAGTCTCGACAGGGGCTCCTACAATGAGCAGTTCTTC. The genes are TRBV6-6 and TRBJ2-1; 8 nucleotides align to TRBD1. The CDR3 consists of 15 residues. Germline trimming cut 5 bases from V and 0 bases from J; bases unmatched to any gene: 3. CDR1 and CDR2 (germline): MNHNY, SVGAGI (reference sequence).

The chain couples TRBV10-1 to TRBJ2-7; possibly TRBD2 for D (6 bases). The CDR3 sequence is 15 residues long. Trimming took 0 bases from V and 3 from J, leaving 12 bases between them. The germline V gene has CDR1 WNHNN and CDR2 SYGVQD (reference sequence). CDR3 bases: TGCGCCAGCAGTGAGTCCACAGGAGGGAGCTACGAGCAGTACTTC. Its translation is CASSESTGGSYEQYF.

The gene calls are TRBV5-1 and TRBJ2-2; the match to TRBD2 covers 13 bases. Germline CDR1 and CDR2: SGHRS and YFSETQ. The CDR3 has 17 residues. V shed 4 bases and J 1 base; nucleotides not matched to a gene: 4. CDR3 in DNA: TGCGCCAGCAGCCTGGGACTAGCGGGACTGAACACCGGGGAGCTGTTTTTT. Protein: CASSLGLAGLNTGELFF.

V gene TRBV2 combines with J gene TRBJ2-4, with 7 bases matching TRBD1. The CDR3 covers 17 residues. Germline assignment: CDR1 SNHLY and CDR2 FYNNEI. V lost 3 bases, J lost 0 bases, and 8 bases stayed unmatched. CDR3 in amino acids: CASSDSRQGLAKNIQYF. The CDR3 bases are TGTGCCAGCAGTGATTCTAGACAGGGTCTAGCCAAAAACATTCAGTACTTC. Looking up the rest from reference TRBV2 and TRBJ2-4 gives the full variable domain: EPEVTQTPSHQVTQMGQEVILRCVPISNHLYFYWYRQILGQKVEFLVSFYNNEISEKSEIFDDQFSVERPDGSNFTLKIRSTKLEDSAMYFCASSDSRQGLAKNIQYFGAGTRLSVL.

The table lists this clone with a few counts. The genes are TRBV2 and TRBJ1-5; tentatively, D is TRBD1 (6 bases). Looked up from germline, CDR1 is SNHLY and CDR2 is FYNNEI. V lost 7 bases to trimming and J lost 4 bases, with 11 bases between them. The CDR3 runs to 13 residues. CDR3 coding DNA: TGTGCCAGCATAGGACAGCTTAATCAGCCCCAGCATTTT. Translated: CASIGQLNQPQHF.

The rearrangement joins TRBV14 to TRBJ2-4, with D possibly TRBD2 on 6 matching bases. Trimming pared 4 bases from V and 8 bases from J, leaving 12 bases between. The CDR3 consists of 13 residues. The germline V gene encodes CDR1 SGHDN and CDR2 FVKESK. CDR3 region: CASSPSVKDIQYF. CDR3 in DNA: TGTGCCAGCAGCCCTAGCGTGAAGGACATTCAGTACTTC.

This chain connects TRBV14 to TRBJ2-3; D gene uncertain. CDR3 length: 13 residues. Between the trimmed V and J ends, which lost 1 base and 0 bases, there was a span of 2 bases. The germline CDR1 and CDR2 sequences are SGHDN and FVKESK. CDR3 sequence: CASSQASTDTQYF. The CDR3 DNA follows: TGTGCCAGCAGCCAAGCGAGCACAGATACGCAGTATTTT.

This chain uses TRBV15 with TRBJ1-1; 8 nucleotides line up with TRBD1. The CDR3 totals 16 residues. The trim removed 5 bases at V and 2 bases at J, leaving 10 bases unmatched. Germline V CDR1 and CDR2: LNHNV, YYDKDF (reference sequence). The CDR3 region has the DNA TGTGCCACCAGCGGGGATCAAGGACAGGGAAACACTGAAGCTTTCTTT. Encoded protein: CATSGDQGQGNTEAFF.

This chain connects TRBV4-1 to TRBJ1-5; no clear D. The CDR3 runs 13 residues. Trimming removed 1 base at V and 6 bases at J, with 7 bases between. The germline V gene encodes CDR1 MGHRA and CDR2 YSYEKL. CDR3 sequence: CASSQVGIQPQHF. CDR3 in DNA: TGCGCCAGCAGCCAAGTCGGTATTCAGCCCCAGCATTTT.

This clone has just one count. The chain recombines TRBV16 with TRBJ1-2; D might be TRBD1 (6 bases). Per the germline V gene, CDR1 is KGHSY and CDR2 is FQNENV. CDR3 length: 15 amino acids. Trimming removed 1 base at V and 2 bases at J, with 11 bases between. As DNA, the CDR3 is TGTGCCAGCAGCCAATTGGGACAAGAAAACTATGGCTACACCTTC. Its protein is CASSQLGQENYGYTF. The variable domain in full, with the rest retrieved from reference TRBV16 and TRBJ1-2, is GEEVAQTPKHLVRGEGQKAKLYCAPIKGHSYVFWYQQVLKNEFKFLISFQNENVFDETGMPKERFSAKCLPNSPCSLEIQATKLEDSAVYFCASSQLGQENYGYTFGSGTRLTVV.

V usage is TRBV5-1 and J usage is TRBJ2-1; a possible D gene is TRBD2 (6 bases). This CDR3 spans 15 amino acids. Germline-derived CDR1 and CDR2 are SGHRS and YFSETQ. Trimming shortened V by 6 bases and J by 6 bases, and 19 bases separated the two germline ends. CDR3 loop: CASNRGGGGVNEQFF. As DNA, the CDR3 is TGCGCCAGCAACCGGGGAGGTGGCGGGGTCAATGAGCAGTTCTTC.

V usage is TRBV13 and J usage is TRBJ1-6, with 8 bases matching TRBD1. Looked up from germline, CDR1 is PRHDT and CDR2 is FYEKMQ (reference sequence). The CDR3 has 21 amino acids. V lost 4 bases to trimming and J lost 1 base; unmatched junction nucleotides: 18. The CDR3 spells CASSSRVPGQDLRSYNSPLHF. In DNA, the CDR3 is TGTGCCAGCAGCTCCCGGGTTCCGGGACAGGATCTTCGATCCTATAATTCACCCCTCCACTTT. The full variable domain, in which reference TRBV13 and TRBJ1-6 provide the parts outside the CDR3, is AAGVIQSPRHLIKEKRETATLKCYPIPRHDTVYWYQQGPGQDPQFLISFYEKMQSDKGSIPDRFSAQQFSDYHSELNMSSLELGDSALYFCASSSRVPGQDLRSYNSPLHFGNGTRLTVT.

The rearrangement joins TRBV30 to TRBJ1-1, with D perhaps TRBD1 (5 bases). With 3 bases removed from V and 6 bases from J, the gap between germline ends came to 20 bases. The germline V gene has CDR1 GTSNPN and CDR2 SVGIG (reference sequence). The CDR3 sequence is 15 residues long. CDR3 sequence: CAWSAIGPGGAEAFF. As DNA, the CDR3 is TGTGCCTGGAGCGCGATTGGACCCGGAGGGGCTGAAGCTTTCTTT.

The V and J genes are TRBV5-4 and TRBJ2-7; D perhaps matches TRBD1 (5 bases). The germline V and J ends were trimmed by 2 bases and 0 bases, with 6 bases remaining between them. Germline CDR1 is SGHNT and CDR2 is YYREEE (reference sequence). The CDR3 is 13 amino acids. This CDR3 reads CASSLQDSYEQYF. In DNA form, the CDR3 reads TGTGCCAGCAGCTTACAGGACTCCTACGAGCAGTACTTC.

The chain couples TRBV9 to TRBJ1-2, with D unclear. V was clipped by 4 bases and J by 8 bases, with 18 bases between them. Germline-derived CDR1 and CDR2 are SGDLS and YYNGEE. The CDR3 is 14 residues long. CDR3 amino acids: CASSPETGFAGYTF. The CDR3 DNA sequence: TGTGCCAGCAGCCCCGAAACGGGGTTTGCGGGCTACACCTTC.

The rearrangement joins TRBV11-2 to TRBJ1-2, with unresolved D. The V gene lost 1 base and the J gene lost 8 bases, with 14 bases spanning the gap. This CDR3 is built from 14 residues. The V gene's germline CDR1 is SGHAT and CDR2 FQNNGV. Here the CDR3 DNA reads TGTGCCAGCAGCTTAGGCGCCTCGGGGAGGGGCTACACCTTC. It is translated as CASSLGASGRGYTF.

The chain uses TRBV7-6 and TRBJ2-2; D possibly corresponds to TRBD1 (5 bases). This CDR3 has 16 amino acids. In germline, CDR1 is SGHVS, CDR2 FNYEAQ. The ends were cut back, 1 base at V and 6 bases at J, with 15 bases in the middle. CDR3 sequence reads: CASSLVQGDNPGELFF. The CDR3 bases are TGTGCCAGCAGCTTAGTTCAAGGGGATAATCCCGGGGAGCTGTTTTTT.

The CDR3 DNA sequence: TGTGCCAGCACACCCGCTAGGATTGGCTACACCTTC. It translates to CASTPARIGYTF. The rearrangement joins TRBV7-6 to TRBJ1-2; D is uncertain. V shed 7 bases and J shed 7 bases, with 13 bases lying between them. This CDR3 spans 12 amino acids. Per germline, CDR1 SGHVS and CDR2 FNYEAQ.

The genes are TRBV27 and TRBJ1-1; tentative D call: TRBD1 (6 bases). Trimming removed 2 bases from V and 4 bases from J, with 20 bases in between. The CDR3 is made up of 17 amino acids. Germline V CDR1 and CDR2: MNHEY, SMNVEV (reference sequence). Here the CDR3 DNA reads TGTGCCAGCAGTTTAAACTGGGTTGAGGAAGGGGGCACTGAAGCTTTCTTT. Amino acid sequence: CASSLNWVEEGGTEAFF.

The J gene is TRBJ2-3, the V gene TRBV7-8; 9 bases line up with TRBD2. Germline CDR1 reads SGHVS; CDR2 reads FQNEAQ. The J segment lost 2 bases and the V segment lost 6 bases, leaving 9 bases of the junction unmatched. This CDR3 spans 16 amino acids. The CDR3, as DNA: TGTGCCAGCAGTGTACTAGCGGGTTCCTCCACAGATACGCAGTATTTT. This sequence encodes CASSVLAGSSTDTQYF.

This clone came up a few times. The sample holds other DNA sequences that translate to the same CDR3. The chain couples TRBV11-2 to TRBJ1-1, with TRBD1 as a possible D gene (6 bases). V lost 0 bases and J 5 bases, leaving 7 bases between the germline ends. This CDR3 has 13 residues. Germline CDR1 reads SGHAT; CDR2 reads FQNNGV. CDR3: CASSLDRGTEAFF. The CDR3 bases are TGTGCCAGCAGCTTAGACAGGGGTACTGAAGCTTTCTTT. The whole variable domain, remainder taken from reference TRBV11-2 and TRBJ1-1, is EAGVAQSPRYKIIEKRQSVAFWCNPISGHATLYWYQQILGQGPKLLIQFQNNGVVDDSQLPKDRFSAERLKGVDSTLKIQPAKLEDSAVYLCASSLDRGTEAFFGQGTRLTVV.